Below are 5 T cell receptor beta chains sequenced from a single sample in a study of T cell responses to AZD1222 COVID-19 vaccine. Assay: immunoSEQ multiplex PCR; the TCRdb copy retains only in-frame clones and omits some. The data hold 95,000 to 110,000 clones, with about nine tenths observed a single time. This specimen consisted of peripheral blood, obtained 28 days after the second dose of the MenACWY control vaccine. These receptors all come from an adult who received the MenACWY meningococcal vaccine as a control.

The sample holds one count of this clone. The chain uses TRBV21-1 and TRBJ1-5; TRBD1 was called by the table and not checked on the DNA. TRBV21-1 is termed a pseudogene. CDR3 size: 16 residues. The CDR3 reads CASSRRDRVSNQPQHF. DNA for the CDR3: TGTGCCAGCAGCCGCCGGGACAGGGTGAGCAATCAGCCCCAGCATTTT.

The chain is built from TRBV29-1 and TRBJ1-1; 8 nucleotides line up with TRBD1. The CDR3 covers 14 residues. Germline V lookup: CDR1 SQVTM, CDR2 ANQGSEA. After removal of 7 bases from V and 1 base from J, the junction contained 8 bases not matched to a gene. As DNA, the CDR3 is TGCAGCGCCTTACAGGGGGGGCAGAACACTGAAGCTTTCTTT. Its protein is CSALQGGQNTEAFF. Looking up the rest from reference TRBV29-1 and TRBJ1-1 gives the full variable domain: SAVISQKPSRDICQRGTSLTIQCQVDSQVTMMFWYRQQPGQSLTLIATANQGSEATYESGFVIDKFPISRPNLTFSTLTVSNMSPEDSSIYLCSALQGGQNTEAFFGQGTRLTVV.

DNA of the CDR3: TGCGCCAGCAGCCAAGGCTGGGCCCGTGGCAATCAGCCCCAGCATTTT. Translation: CASSQGWARGNQPQHF. The genes are TRBV4-1 and TRBJ1-5, with D unclear. Trimming shortened V by 1 base and J by 2 bases, and 12 bases separated the two germline ends. Germline CDR1 and CDR2: MGHRA and YSYEKL. CDR3 size: 16 residues.

The rearrangement uses TRBV27 and TRBJ1-2; D not certain. There are 12 residues in the CDR3. Per germline, CDR1 MNHEY and CDR2 SMNVEV (reference sequence). V shed 4 bases and J shed 8 bases, with 11 bases lying between them. In DNA, the CDR3 is TGTGCCAGCAGTTCCTACATGGGGGGCTACACCTTC. Translating it yields CASSSYMGGYTF.

The chain links TRBV5-4 to TRBJ1-3; a possible D gene is TRBD1 (5 bases). The germline V and J ends were trimmed by 4 bases and 0 bases, with 11 bases remaining between them. The CDR3 is 15 residues long. Germline V gives CDR1 SGHNT, CDR2 YYREEE (reference sequence). CDR3 DNA sequence: TGTGCCAGCAGCCCGGGGGGGAGCTCTGGAAACACCATATATTTT. Translated, it gives CASSPGGSSGNTIYF.